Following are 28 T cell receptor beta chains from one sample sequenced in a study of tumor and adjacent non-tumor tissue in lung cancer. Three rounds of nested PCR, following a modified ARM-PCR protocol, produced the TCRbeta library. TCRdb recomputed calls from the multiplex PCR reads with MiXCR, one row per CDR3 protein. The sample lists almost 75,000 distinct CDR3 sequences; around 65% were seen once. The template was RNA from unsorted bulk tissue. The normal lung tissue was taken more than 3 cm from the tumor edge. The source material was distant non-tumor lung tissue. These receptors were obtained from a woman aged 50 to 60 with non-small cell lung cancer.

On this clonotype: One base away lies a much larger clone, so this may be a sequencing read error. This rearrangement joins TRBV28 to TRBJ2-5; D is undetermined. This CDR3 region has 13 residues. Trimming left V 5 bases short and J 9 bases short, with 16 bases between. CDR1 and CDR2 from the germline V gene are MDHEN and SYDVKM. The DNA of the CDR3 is TGTGCCAGCAGTGTCGACGGACGTGGGGCCCAGTACTTC. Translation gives CASSVDGRGAQYF. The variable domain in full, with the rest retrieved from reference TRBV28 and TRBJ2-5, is DVKVTQSSRYLVKRTGEKVFLECVQDMDHENMFWYRQDPGLGLRLIYFSYDVKMKEKGDIPEGYSVSREKKERFSLILESASTNQTSMYLCASSVDGRGAQYFGPGTRLLVL.

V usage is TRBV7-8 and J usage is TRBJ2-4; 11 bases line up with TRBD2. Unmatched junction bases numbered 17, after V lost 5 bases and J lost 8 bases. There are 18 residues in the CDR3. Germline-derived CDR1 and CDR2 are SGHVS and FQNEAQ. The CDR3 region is CASSTGLAGSLGGHIQYF. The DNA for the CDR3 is TGTGCCAGCAGCACCGGACTAGCGGGTAGTCTTGGAGGACACATTCAGTACTTC.

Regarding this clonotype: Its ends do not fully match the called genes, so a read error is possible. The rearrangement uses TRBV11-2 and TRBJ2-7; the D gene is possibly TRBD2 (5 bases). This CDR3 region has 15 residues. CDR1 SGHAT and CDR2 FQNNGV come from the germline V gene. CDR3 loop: CASSPWASCSYEQYF. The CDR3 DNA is TGTGCCAGCAGCCCTTGGGCTAGCTGTTCCTATGAGCAATACTTC. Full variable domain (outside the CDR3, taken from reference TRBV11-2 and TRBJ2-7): EAGVAQSPRYKIIEKRQSVAFWCNPISGHATLYWYQQILGQGPKLLIQFQNNGVVDDSQLPKDRFSAERLKGVDSTLKIQPAKLEDSAVYLCASSPWASCSYEQYFGPGTRLTVT.

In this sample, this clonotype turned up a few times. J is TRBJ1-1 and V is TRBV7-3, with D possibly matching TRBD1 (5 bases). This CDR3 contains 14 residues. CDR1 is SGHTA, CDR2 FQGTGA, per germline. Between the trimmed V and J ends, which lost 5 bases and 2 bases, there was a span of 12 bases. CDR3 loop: CASSPHGANTEAFF. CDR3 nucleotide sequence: TGTGCCAGCAGCCCCCACGGGGCTAACACTGAAGCTTTCTTT.

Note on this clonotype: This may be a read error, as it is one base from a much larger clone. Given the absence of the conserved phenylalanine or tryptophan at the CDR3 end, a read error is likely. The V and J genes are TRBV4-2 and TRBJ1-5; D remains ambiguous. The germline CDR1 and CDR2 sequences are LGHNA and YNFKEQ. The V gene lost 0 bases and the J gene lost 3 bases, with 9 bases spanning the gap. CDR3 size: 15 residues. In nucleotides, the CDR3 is TGTGCCAGCAGCCAAGAAGCAGCAGACAATCAGCCCCAGCATTCT. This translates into CASSQEAADNQPQHS.

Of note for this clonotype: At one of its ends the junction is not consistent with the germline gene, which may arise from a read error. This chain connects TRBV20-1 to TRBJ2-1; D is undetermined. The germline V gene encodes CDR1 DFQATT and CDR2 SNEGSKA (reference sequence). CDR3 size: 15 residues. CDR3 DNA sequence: TGCAGGGCTAGAGATCCTCTGGGTTGGTACAATGAGCAGTTCTTC. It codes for CRARDPLGWYNEQFF.

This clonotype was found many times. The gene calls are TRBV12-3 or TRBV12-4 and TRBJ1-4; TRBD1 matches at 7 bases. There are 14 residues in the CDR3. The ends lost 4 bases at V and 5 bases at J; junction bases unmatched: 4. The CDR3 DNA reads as TGTGCCAGCAGTTACTTACAGGGGAATGAAAAACTGTTTTTT. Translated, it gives CASSYLQGNEKLFF.

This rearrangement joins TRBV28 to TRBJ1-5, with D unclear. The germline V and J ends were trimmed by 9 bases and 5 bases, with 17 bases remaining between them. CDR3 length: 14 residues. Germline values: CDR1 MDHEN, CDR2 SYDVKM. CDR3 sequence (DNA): TGTGCCAGTGGAAAAGAGGGTACCTATCAGCCCCAGCATTTT. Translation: CASGKEGTYQPQHF.

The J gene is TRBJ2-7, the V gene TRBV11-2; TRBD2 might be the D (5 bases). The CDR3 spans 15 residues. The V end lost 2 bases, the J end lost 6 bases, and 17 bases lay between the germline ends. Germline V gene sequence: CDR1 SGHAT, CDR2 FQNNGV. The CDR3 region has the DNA TGTGCCAGCAGCTTAAATAAGCGGAGCGGCGTCGAGCAGTACTTC. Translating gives CASSLNKRSGVEQYF.

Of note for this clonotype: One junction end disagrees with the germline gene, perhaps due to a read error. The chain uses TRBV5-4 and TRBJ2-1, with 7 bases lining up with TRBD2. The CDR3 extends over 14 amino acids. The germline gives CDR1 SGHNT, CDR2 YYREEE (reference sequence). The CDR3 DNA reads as TGTGCCAGCAGCTTGGCCTCGACTAGCTGGAGTATGGTCTTC. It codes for CASSLASTSWSMVF.

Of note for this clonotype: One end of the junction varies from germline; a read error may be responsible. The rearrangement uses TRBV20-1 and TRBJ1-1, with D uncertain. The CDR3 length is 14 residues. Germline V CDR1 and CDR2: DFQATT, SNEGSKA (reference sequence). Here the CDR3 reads CSVPRAGANTEAFF. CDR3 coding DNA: TGTAGTGTCCCGAGGGCAGGAGCCAACACTGAAGCTTTCTTT.

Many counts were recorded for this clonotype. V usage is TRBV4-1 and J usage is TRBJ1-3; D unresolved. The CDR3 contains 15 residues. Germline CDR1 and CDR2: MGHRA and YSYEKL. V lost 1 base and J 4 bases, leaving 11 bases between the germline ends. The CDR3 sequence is CASSQADPGGNTIYF. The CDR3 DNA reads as TGCGCCAGCAGCCAAGCAGACCCGGGAGGAAACACCATATATTTT.

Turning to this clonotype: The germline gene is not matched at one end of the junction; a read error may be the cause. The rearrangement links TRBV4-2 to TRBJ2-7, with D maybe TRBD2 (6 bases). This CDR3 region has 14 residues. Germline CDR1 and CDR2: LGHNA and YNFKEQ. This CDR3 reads CASSGGAGIHEQYF. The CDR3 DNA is TGTGCCAGCAGCGGGGGTGCGGGGATCCATGAGCAGTATTTC.

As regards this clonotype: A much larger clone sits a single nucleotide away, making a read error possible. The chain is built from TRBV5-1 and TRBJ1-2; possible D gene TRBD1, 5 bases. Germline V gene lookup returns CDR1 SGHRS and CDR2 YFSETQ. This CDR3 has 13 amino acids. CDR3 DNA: TGCGCCAGCATCTTGGGGCGAACTTATGGCTACACCTTC. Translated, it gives CASILGRTYGYTF.

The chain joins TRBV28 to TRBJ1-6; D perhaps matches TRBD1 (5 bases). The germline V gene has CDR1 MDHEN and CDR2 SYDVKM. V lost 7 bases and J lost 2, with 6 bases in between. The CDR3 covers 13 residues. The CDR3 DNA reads TGTGCCAGCATACAGGCCTATAATTCACCCCTCCACTTT. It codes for CASIQAYNSPLHF.

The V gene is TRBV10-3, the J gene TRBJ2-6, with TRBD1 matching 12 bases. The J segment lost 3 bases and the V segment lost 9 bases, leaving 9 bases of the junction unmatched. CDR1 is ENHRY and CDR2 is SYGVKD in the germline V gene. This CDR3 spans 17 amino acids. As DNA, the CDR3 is TGTGCCATAGCGGCGGGACAGGGGGCAGGTGGGGCCAACGTCCTGACTTTC. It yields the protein CAIAAGQGAGGANVLTF.

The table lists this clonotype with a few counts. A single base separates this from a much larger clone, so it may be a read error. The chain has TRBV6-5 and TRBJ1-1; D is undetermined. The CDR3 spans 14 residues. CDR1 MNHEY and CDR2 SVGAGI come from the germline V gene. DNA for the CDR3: TGTGTCAGCAGCACACACGAAATGAACACTGAAGCTTTCTTT. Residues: CVSSTHEMNTEAFF.

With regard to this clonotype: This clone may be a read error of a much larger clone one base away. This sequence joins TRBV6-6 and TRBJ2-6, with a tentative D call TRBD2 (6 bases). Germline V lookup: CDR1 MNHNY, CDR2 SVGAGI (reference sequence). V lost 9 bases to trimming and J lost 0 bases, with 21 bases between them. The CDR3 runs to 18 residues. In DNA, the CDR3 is TGTGCCAGTTTACCCGGACTATCGGCACTCTCTGGGGCCAACGTCCTGACTTTC. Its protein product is CASLPGLSALSGANVLTF.

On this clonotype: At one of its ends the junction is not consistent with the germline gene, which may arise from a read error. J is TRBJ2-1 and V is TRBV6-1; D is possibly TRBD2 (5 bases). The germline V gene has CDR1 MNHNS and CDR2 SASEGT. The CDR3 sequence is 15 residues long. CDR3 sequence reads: CASSKGSTPSGEQSF. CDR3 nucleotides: TGTGCCAGCAGTAAGGGCAGTACACCCAGCGGTGAGCAGTCCTTC.

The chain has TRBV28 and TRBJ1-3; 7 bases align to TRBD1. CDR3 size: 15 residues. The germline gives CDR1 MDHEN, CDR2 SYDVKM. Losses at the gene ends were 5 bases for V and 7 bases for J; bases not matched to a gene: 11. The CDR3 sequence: CASSDLGVTGNTIYF. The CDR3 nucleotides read TGTGCCAGCAGTGATTTGGGAGTGACAGGGAACACCATATATTTT. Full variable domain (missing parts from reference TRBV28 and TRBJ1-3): DVKVTQSSRYLVKRTGEKVFLECVQDMDHENMFWYRQDPGLGLRLIYFSYDVKMKEKGDIPEGYSVSREKKERFSLILESASTNQTSMYLCASSDLGVTGNTIYFGEGSWLTVV.

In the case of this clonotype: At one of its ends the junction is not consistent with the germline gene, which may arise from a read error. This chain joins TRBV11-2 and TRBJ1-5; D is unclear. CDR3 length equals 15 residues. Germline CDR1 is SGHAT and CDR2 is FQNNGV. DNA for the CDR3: TGTGCCAGCACCTTAGCGGGCCGAGGCGAACAGCCCCAGCATTTT. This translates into CASTLAGRGEQPQHF.

The CDR3 DNA is TGCAGTGCCCGGACTAGCGGGGCCGAAGACATTCAGTACTTC. Protein product: CSARTSGAEDIQYF. The genes are TRBV20-1 and TRBJ2-4; TRBD2 matches 12 bases. The CDR3 runs 14 residues. Germline trimming cut 6 bases from V and 8 bases from J; bases unmatched to any gene: 8. The germline V gene encodes CDR1 DFQATT and CDR2 SNEGSKA (reference sequence).

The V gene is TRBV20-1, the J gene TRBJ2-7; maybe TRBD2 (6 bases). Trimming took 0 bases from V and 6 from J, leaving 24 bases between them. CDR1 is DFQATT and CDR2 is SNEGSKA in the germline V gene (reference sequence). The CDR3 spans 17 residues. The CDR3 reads CSARDRSNGSVPLEQYF. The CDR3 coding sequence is TGCAGTGCTAGAGATAGGTCTAACGGGAGTGTGCCGCTCGAGCAGTACTTC.

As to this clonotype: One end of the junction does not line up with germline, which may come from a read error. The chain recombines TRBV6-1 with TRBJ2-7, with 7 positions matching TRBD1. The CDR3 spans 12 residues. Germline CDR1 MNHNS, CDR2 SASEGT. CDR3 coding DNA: TGTGCCAGCTGTGGGACAGCTTCCGAGCATTACTTC. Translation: CASCGTASEHYF.

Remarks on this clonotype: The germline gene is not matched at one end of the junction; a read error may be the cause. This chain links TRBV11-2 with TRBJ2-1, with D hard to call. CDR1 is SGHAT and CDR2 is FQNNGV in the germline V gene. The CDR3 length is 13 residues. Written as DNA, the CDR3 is TGTGCCAGCAGCTTTAGGGCCCACAATGAGCATTTCTTC. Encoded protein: CASSFRAHNEHFF.

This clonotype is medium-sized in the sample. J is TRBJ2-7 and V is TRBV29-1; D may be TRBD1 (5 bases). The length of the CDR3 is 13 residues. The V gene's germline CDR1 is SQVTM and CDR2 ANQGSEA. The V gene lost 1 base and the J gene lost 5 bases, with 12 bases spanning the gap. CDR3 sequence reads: CSVEGTTNNEQYF. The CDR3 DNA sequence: TGCAGCGTTGAAGGGACAACTAACAACGAGCAGTACTTC.

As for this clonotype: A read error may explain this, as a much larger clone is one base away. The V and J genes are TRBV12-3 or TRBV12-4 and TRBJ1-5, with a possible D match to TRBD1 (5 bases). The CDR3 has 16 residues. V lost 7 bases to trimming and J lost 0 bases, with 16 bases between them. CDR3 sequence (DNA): TGTGCCAGCAATGAGACGGGGGGAAATAGCAATCAGCCCCAGCATTTT. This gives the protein CASNETGGNSNQPQHF.

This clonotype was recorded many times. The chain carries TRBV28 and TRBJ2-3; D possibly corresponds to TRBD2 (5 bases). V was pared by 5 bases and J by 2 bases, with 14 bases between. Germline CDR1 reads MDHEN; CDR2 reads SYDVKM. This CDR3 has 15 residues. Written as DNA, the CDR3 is TGTGCCAGCAGTCCTCCTTCCGGGATCACAGATACGCAGTATTTT. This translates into CASSPPSGITDTQYF.